The 5 T cell receptor beta chains listed next were all sequenced from one sample in a study of CD8 T cells in Susac syndrome. After extraction with the RNeasy kit, roughly 0.5 to 1 ug of the RNA was reverse transcribed using random hexamers. TCRdb re-called the immunoSEQ multiplex PCR reads with MiXCR, one entry per CDR3 protein. The table shows around 180,000 distinct CDR3 sequences, with roughly 94% occurring only once. What was sequenced was CD4+ T cells from PBMCs. These TCRs come from a human donor with Susac syndrome.

The J gene is TRBJ2-3, the V gene TRBV30; D tentatively fits TRBD1 or TRBD2 (5 bases each). CDR3 size: 13 residues. In germline, CDR1 is GTSNPN, CDR2 SVGIG (reference sequence). Trimming removed 4 bases at V and 1 base at J, with 9 bases between. The CDR3 sequence is CAWMVGGTDTQYF. The CDR3 coding sequence is TGTGCCTGGATGGTGGGGGGCACAGATACGCAGTATTTT.

The chain employs TRBV30 and TRBJ1-2, with D perhaps TRBD1 (6 bases). In germline, CDR1 is GTSNPN, CDR2 SVGIG (reference sequence). Trimming shortened V by 8 bases and J by 7 bases, and 20 bases separated the two germline ends. CDR3 size: 13 residues. The CDR3 sequence: CARMRQQGGGYTF. In nucleotides, the CDR3 is TGTGCCCGGATGCGTCAACAGGGAGGTGGCTACACCTTC.

The chain links TRBV20-1 to TRBJ2-7; D uncertain. Trimming cost V 3 bases and J 4 bases, with 13 bases left between them. The CDR3 covers 13 residues. Germline assignment: CDR1 DFQATT and CDR2 SNEGSKA (reference sequence). The CDR3 DNA is TGCAGTGCTAGCCCAATCCTTGGGTACGAGCAGTACTTC. This codes for CSASPILGYEQYF.

This chain joins TRBV20-1 and TRBJ2-7; D call uncertain. The germline V and J ends were trimmed by 7 bases and 5 bases, with 15 bases remaining between them. This CDR3 spans 12 amino acids. The germline gives CDR1 DFQATT, CDR2 SNEGSKA (reference sequence). The CDR3 spells CSGKRTSDEQYF. Here the CDR3 DNA reads TGCAGTGGGAAAAGAACCTCGGACGAGCAGTACTTC.

The chain carries TRBV6-2 or TRBV6-3 and TRBJ2-7; 8 bases align to TRBD1. CDR1 is MNHEY and CDR2 is SVGEGT in the germline V gene. The ends lost 6 bases at V and 7 bases at J; junction bases unmatched: 8. The CDR3 is 13 amino acids. This chain's CDR3 is CASRPTGGREQYF. Here the CDR3 DNA reads TGTGCCAGCAGGCCTACAGGGGGGAGAGAGCAGTACTTC.